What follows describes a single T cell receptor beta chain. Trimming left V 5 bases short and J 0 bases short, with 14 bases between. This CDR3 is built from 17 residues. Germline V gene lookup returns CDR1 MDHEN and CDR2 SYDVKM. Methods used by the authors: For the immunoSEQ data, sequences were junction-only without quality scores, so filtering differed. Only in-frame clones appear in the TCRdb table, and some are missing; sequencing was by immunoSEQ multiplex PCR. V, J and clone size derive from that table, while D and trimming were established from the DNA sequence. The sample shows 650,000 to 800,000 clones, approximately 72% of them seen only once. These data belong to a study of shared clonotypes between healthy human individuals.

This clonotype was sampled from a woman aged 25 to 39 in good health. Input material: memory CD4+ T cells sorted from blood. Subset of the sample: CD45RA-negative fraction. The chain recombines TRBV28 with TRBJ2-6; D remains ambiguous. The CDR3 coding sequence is TGTGCCAGCAGTCCTAAACAGAGACCCTCTGGGGCCAACGTCCTGACTTTC. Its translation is CASSPKQRPSGANVLTF.